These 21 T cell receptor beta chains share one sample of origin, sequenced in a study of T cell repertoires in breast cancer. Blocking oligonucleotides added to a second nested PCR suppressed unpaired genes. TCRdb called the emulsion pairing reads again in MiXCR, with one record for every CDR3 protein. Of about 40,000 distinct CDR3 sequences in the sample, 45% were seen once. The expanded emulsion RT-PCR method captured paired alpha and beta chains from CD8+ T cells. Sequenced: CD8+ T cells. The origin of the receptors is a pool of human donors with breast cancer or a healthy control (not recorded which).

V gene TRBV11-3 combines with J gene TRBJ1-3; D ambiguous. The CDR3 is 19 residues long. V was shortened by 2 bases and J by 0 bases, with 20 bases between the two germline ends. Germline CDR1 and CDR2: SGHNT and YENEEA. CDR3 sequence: CASSLRSRWRVISGNTIYF. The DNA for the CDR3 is TGTGCCAGCAGCTTACGGTCTAGGTGGCGGGTTATCTCTGGAAACACCATATATTTT.

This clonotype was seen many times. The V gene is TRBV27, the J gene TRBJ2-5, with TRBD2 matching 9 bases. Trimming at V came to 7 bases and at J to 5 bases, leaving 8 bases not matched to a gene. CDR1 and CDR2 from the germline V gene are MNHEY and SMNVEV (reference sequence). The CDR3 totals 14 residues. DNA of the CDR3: TGTGCCAGCAAGGGCGGGGGGGCACTGGAGACCCAGTACTTC. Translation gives CASKGGGALETQYF.

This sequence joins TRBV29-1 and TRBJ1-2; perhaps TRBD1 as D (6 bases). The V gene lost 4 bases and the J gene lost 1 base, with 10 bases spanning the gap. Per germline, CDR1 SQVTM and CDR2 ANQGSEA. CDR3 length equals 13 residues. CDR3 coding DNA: TGCAGCGTTGGGACAGACCGTAACTATGGCTACACCTTC. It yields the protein CSVGTDRNYGYTF.

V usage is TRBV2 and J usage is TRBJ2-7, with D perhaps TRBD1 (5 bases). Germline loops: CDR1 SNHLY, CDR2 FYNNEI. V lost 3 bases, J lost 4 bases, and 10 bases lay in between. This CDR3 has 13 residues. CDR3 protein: CASSDDSRYEQYF. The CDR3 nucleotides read TGTGCCAGCAGTGATGACAGCCGGTACGAGCAGTACTTC.

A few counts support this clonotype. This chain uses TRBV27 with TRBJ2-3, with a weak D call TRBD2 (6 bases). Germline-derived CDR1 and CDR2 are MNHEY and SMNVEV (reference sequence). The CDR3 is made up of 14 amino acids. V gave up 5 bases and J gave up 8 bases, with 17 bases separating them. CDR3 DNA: TGTGCCAGCAGTGTGCGGGGACTTTGGGGTACGCAGTATTTT. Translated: CASSVRGLWGTQYF.

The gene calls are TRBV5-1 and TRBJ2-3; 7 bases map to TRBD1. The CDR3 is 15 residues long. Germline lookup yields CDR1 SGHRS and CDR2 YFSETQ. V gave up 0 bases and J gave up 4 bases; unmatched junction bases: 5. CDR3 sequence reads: CASSLEGQTPDTQYF. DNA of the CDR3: TGCGCCAGCAGCTTGGAGGGACAGACACCAGATACGCAGTATTTT.

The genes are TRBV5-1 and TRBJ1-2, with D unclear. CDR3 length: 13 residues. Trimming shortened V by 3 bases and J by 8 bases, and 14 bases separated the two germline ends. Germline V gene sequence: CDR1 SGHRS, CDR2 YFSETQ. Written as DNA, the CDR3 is TGCGCCAGCAGCTCCGGTTACACAGAAGGCTACACCTTC. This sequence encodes CASSSGYTEGYTF.

The chain's CDR3 is CASSLTSGIHEQYF. The CDR3 DNA sequence: TGCGCCAGCAGTCTGACTAGCGGGATTCACGAGCAGTACTTC. V gene TRBV4-1 combines with J gene TRBJ2-7, with 11 positions matching TRBD2. The CDR3 has 14 residues. Losses at the gene ends were 6 bases for V and 5 bases for J; bases not matched to a gene: 6. Germline V gives CDR1 MGHRA, CDR2 YSYEKL.

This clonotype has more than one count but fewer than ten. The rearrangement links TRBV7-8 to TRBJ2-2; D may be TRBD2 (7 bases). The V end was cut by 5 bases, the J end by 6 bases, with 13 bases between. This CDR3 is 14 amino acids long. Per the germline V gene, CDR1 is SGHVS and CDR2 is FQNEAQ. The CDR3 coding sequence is TGTGCCAGCAGCCGGGGGGCCTCCTCCGGGGAGCTGTTTTTT. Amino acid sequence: CASSRGASSGELFF. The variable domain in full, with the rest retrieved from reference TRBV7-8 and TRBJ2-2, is GAGVSQSPRYKVAKRGQDVALRCDPISGHVSLFWYQQALGQGPEFLTYFQNEAQLDKSGLPSDRFFAERPEGSVSTLKIQRTQQEDSAVYLCASSRGASSGELFFGEGSRLTVL.

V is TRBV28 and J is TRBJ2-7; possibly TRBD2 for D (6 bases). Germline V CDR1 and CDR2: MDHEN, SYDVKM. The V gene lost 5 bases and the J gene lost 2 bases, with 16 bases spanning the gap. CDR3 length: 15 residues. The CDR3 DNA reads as TGTGCCAGCAGTCTTGGGGACTTCTTAACCTACGAGCAGTACTTC. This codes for CASSLGDFLTYEQYF.

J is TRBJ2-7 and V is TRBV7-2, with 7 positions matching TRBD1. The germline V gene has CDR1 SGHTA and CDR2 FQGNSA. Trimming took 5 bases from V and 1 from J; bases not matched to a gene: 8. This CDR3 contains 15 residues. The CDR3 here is CASSQRRQGSYEQYF. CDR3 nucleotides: TGTGCCAGCAGCCAGAGGAGACAGGGTTCCTACGAGCAGTACTTC.

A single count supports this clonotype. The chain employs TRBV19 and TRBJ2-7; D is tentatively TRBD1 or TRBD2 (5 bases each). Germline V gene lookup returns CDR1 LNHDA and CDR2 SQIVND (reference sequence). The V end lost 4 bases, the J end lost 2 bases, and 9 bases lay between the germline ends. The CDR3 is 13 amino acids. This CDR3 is CASSRDVAYEQYF. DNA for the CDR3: TGTGCCAGTAGTAGGGACGTAGCCTACGAGCAGTACTTC.

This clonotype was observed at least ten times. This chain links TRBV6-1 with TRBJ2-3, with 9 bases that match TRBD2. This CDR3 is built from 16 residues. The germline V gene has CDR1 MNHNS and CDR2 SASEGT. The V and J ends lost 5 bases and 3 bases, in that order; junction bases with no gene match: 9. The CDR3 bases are TGTGCCAGCAGTCCGCGGGGGGGGATAGGGACAGATACGCAGTATTTT. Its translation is CASSPRGGIGTDTQYF.

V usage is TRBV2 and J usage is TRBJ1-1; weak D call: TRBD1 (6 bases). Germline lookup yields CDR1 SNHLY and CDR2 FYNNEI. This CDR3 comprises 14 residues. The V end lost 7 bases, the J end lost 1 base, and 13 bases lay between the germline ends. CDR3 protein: CASIYRVWNTEAFF. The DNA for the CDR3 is TGTGCCAGCATTTACAGGGTGTGGAACACTGAAGCTTTCTTT.

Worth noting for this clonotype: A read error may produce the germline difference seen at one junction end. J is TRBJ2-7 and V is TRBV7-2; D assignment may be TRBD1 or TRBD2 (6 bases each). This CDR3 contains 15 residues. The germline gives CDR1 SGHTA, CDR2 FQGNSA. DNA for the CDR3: TGTGCCAGGAGCTTAGTGGGGGGCCTTAACTACGAGCAGTACTTC. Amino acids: CARSLVGGLNYEQYF.

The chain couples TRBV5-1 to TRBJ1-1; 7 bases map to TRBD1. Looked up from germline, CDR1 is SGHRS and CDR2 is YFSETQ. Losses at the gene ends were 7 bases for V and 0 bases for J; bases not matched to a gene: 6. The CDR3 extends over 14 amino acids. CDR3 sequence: CASHAGGMNTEAFF. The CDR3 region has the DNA TGCGCCAGCCATGCAGGGGGGATGAACACTGAAGCTTTCTTT.

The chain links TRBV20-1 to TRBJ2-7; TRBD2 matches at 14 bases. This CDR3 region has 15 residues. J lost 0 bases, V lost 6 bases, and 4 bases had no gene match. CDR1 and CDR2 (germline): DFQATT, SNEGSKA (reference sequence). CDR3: CSARTSGGTSYEQYF. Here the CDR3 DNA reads TGCAGTGCGCGGACTAGCGGGGGGACCTCCTACGAGCAGTACTTC.

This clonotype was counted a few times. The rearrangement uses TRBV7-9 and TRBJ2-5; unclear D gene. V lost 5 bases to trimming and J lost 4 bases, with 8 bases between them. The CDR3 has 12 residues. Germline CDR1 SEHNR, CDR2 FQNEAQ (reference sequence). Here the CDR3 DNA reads TGTGCCAGCAGCCGGTCCAGAGAGACCCAGTACTTC. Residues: CASSRSRETQYF.

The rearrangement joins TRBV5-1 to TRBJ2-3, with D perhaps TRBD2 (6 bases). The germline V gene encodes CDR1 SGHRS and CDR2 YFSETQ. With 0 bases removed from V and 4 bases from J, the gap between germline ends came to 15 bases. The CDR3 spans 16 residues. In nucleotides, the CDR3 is TGCGCCAGCAGCTTGGTGGGGTCGGGGGTTCCAGATACGCAGTATTTT. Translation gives CASSLVGSGVPDTQYF.

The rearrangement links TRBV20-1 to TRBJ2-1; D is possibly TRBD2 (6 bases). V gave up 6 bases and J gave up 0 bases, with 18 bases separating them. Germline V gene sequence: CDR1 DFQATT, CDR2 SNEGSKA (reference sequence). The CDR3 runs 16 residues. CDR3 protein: CSAPRREASSYNEQFF. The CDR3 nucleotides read TGCAGTGCCCCCCGGCGGGAAGCGAGCTCCTACAATGAGCAGTTCTTC.

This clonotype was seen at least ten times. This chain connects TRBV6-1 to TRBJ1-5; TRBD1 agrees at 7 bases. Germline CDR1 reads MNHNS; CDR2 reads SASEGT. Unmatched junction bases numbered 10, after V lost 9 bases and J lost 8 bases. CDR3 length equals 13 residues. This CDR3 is CASRGRGTEPQHF. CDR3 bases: TGTGCCAGTAGGGGGAGGGGGACAGAGCCCCAGCATTTT.